The 17 T cell receptor beta chains listed next were all sequenced from one sample in a study of cytomegalovirus exposure and HLA in healthy donors. Use of 60 Vbeta and 13 Jbeta primers characterized the PCR. The table came from immunoSEQ multiplex PCR; TCRdb's copy has only in-frame clones and leaves some out. The sample lists around 150,000 clones; around 75% were seen once. Sequencing was performed on PBMCs. Every receptor here comes from a man aged 18 to 29 in good health and CMV-seronegative.

This clone was seen a single time. Germline and junction disagree at one end, which may indicate a read error. The CDR3 DNA sequence: TGTTCCAGCAGCTTAGGGGCATCCTCGGACTCTGAAGCTTTCTTT. It translates to CSSSLGASSDSEAFF. The chain links TRBV7-9 to TRBJ1-1; D perhaps matches TRBD1 (5 bases). The germline V gene encodes CDR1 SEHNR and CDR2 FQNEAQ (reference sequence). CDR3 length: 15 amino acids. Variable domain in full (rest from reference TRBV7-9 and TRBJ1-1): DTGVSQNPRHKITKRGQNVTFRCDPISEHNRLYWYRQTLGQGPEFLTYFQNEAQLEKSRLLSDRFSAERPKGSFSTLEIQRTEQGDSAMYLCSSSLGASSDSEAFFGQGTRLTVV.

This clone appeared a few times. The CDR3 DNA reads as TGTGCCAGCAGCCCACAGGGGGACGGCTATGGCTACACCTTC. Its translation: CASSPQGDGYGYTF. The V and J genes are TRBV5-6 and TRBJ1-2, with 8 bases matching TRBD1. This CDR3 has 14 amino acids. Per germline, CDR1 SGHDT and CDR2 YYEEEE. Trimming at V came to 4 bases and at J to 4 bases, leaving 6 bases not matched to a gene.

The rearrangement uses TRBV6-1 and TRBJ2-7, with TRBD1 matching over 7 bases. The V gene's germline CDR1 is MNHNS and CDR2 SASEGT. The CDR3 runs to 15 residues. J gave up 3 bases and V 2 bases, and 7 bases lay outside the gene matches. The CDR3 sequence is CASSEPGQTLYEQYF. Written as DNA, the CDR3 is TGTGCCAGCAGTGAACCGGGACAGACCCTCTACGAGCAGTACTTC.

This clone appeared once. CDR3 nucleotide sequence: TGTGCCAGCAGCGTAGGAGCGGGAGGGCCCCAAGAGACCCAGTACTTC. The encoded protein is CASSVGAGGPQETQYF. J is TRBJ2-5 and V is TRBV9; TRBD2 matches 10 bases. The V segment lost 0 bases and the J segment 1 base; nucleotides outside the gene matches: 3. CDR3 size: 16 residues. CDR1 and CDR2 (germline): SGDLS, YYNGEE.

The chain joins TRBV18 to TRBJ1-4; possible D gene TRBD1, 6 bases. The CDR3 is 13 residues long. Germline CDR1 is KGHSH and CDR2 is LQKENI. V lost 3 bases, J lost 8 bases, and 10 bases lay in between. This CDR3 reads CASSPTGLEKLFF. The CDR3 bases are TGTGCCAGCTCACCTACAGGGCTGGAAAAACTGTTTTTT.

The chain uses TRBV5-4 and TRBJ2-3; TRBD2 agrees at 10 bases. The CDR3 runs to 18 residues. The ends lost 4 bases at V and 2 bases at J; junction bases unmatched: 13. In germline, CDR1 is SGHNT, CDR2 YYREEE (reference sequence). The CDR3 region is CASSPREREGLSTDTQYF. CDR3 DNA: TGTGCCAGCAGCCCCCGAGAGCGGGAGGGTCTATCCACAGATACGCAGTATTTT.

The table lists this clone with a few counts. In DNA, the CDR3 is TGCGCCAGCAGCGCCGAGACAGGGCAGAAGGGCTACACCTTC. This codes for CASSAETGQKGYTF. The chain has TRBV4-3 and TRBJ1-2; 7 bases are a match to TRBD1. CDR3 size: 14 residues. Germline V gene lookup returns CDR1 LGHNA and CDR2 YSLEER. Losses at the gene ends were 5 bases for V and 8 bases for J; bases not matched to a gene: 11.

The chain employs TRBV27 and TRBJ2-7; 16 bases are a match to TRBD2. Per the germline V gene, CDR1 is MNHEY and CDR2 is SMNVEV (reference sequence). The CDR3 covers 16 residues. V lost 5 bases, J lost 5 bases, and 6 bases stayed unmatched. For the CDR3, the DNA is TGTGCCAGCAGTCCCGGGACTAGCGGGAGGGGGCACGAGCAGTACTTC. Encoded protein: CASSPGTSGRGHEQYF.

The chain links TRBV5-5 to TRBJ2-7; no clear D. The germline V gene encodes CDR1 SGHKS and CDR2 YYEKEE (reference sequence). The CDR3 is made up of 15 amino acids. Between the trimmed V and J ends, which lost 0 bases and 4 bases, there was a span of 14 bases. CDR3 nucleotide sequence: TGTGCCAGCAGCTTGGTAGGCTCTAGTTTTTACGAGCAGTACTTC. It yields the protein CASSLVGSSFYEQYF.

The chain is built from TRBV18 and TRBJ2-1; possible D gene TRBD2, 5 bases. The CDR3 loop spans 16 amino acids. Trimming took 3 bases from V and 3 from J, leaving 15 bases between them. Germline V gene data show CDR1 as KGHSH and CDR2 as LQKENI. The CDR3 DNA reads as TGTGCCAGCTCACCCGTTGAGGGAGAAGGCTACAATGAGCAGTTCTTC. Residues: CASSPVEGEGYNEQFF.

The chain employs TRBV27 and TRBJ2-1; TRBD2 agrees at 9 bases. Germline V gene lookup returns CDR1 MNHEY and CDR2 SMNVEV (reference sequence). CDR3 length: 14 residues. With V trimmed by 5 bases and J by 5 bases, 4 bases remained unmatched. The CDR3: CASSPGTSHNEQFF. CDR3 nucleotide sequence: TGTGCCAGCAGTCCCGGGACTAGCCACAATGAGCAGTTCTTC.

The genes are TRBV5-6 and TRBJ1-3; possibly TRBD1 for D (6 bases). Between the trimmed V and J ends, which lost 4 bases and 4 bases, there was a span of 12 bases. CDR3 length equals 14 residues. Looked up from germline, CDR1 is SGHDT and CDR2 is YYEEEE. The CDR3 nucleotides are TGTGCCAGCAGCCCCAGGGGCGCGGGAAACACCATATATTTT. It specifies CASSPRGAGNTIYF.

The CDR3 spells CASSESSGGQETQYF. The CDR3 DNA is TGCGCCAGCAGTGAGTCGAGCGGGGGCCAAGAGACCCAGTACTTC. The rearrangement links TRBV10-2 to TRBJ2-7; 8 bases agree with TRBD2. The DNA end is more similar to TRBJ2-5, so the J call may be wrong. The CDR3 length is 15 residues. CDR1 and CDR2 from the germline V gene are WSHSY and SAAADI.

The genes are TRBV19 and TRBJ1-4, with 7 bases aligning to TRBD1. The CDR3 contains 14 residues. V gave up 10 bases and J gave up 5 bases; unmatched junction bases: 10. The germline gives CDR1 LNHDA, CDR2 SQIVND (reference sequence). In DNA form, the CDR3 reads TGTGCCACCAGACCGGGACAGAGCAATGAAAAACTGTTTTTT. Residues: CATRPGQSNEKLFF.

V usage is TRBV30 and J usage is TRBJ2-5, with 7 bases that match TRBD2. The J call is doubtful: the DNA matches TRBJ2-7 better. This CDR3 is 18 amino acids long. The germline CDR1 and CDR2 sequences are GTSNPN and SVGIG (reference sequence). The CDR3 is CAWSRWLAANPSPYEQYF. The CDR3 bases are TGTGCCTGGTCAAGGTGGCTAGCGGCAAACCCGTCTCCTTACGAGCAGTACTTC.

The chain recombines TRBV30 with TRBJ2-7; 9 bases fit TRBD2. Germline V gene data show CDR1 as GTSNPN and CDR2 as SVGIG (reference sequence). J was trimmed by 1 base and V by 1 base; bases with no gene match: 2. The CDR3 spans 14 residues. The CDR3 nucleotides are TGTGCCTGGAGTGGGACTAGCGTTTCCTACGAGCAGTACTTC. Its translation: CAWSGTSVSYEQYF.

The genes are TRBV7-9 and TRBJ1-2; no clear D. The V end lost 1 base, the J end lost 4 bases, and 4 bases lay between the germline ends. This CDR3 comprises 12 residues. Per germline, CDR1 SEHNR and CDR2 FQNEAQ (reference sequence). CDR3 nucleotides: TGTGCCAGCAGCTTAGGCAGCTATGGCTACACCTTC. Translating it yields CASSLGSYGYTF.